These T cell receptor beta chains were read from a single sample in a study of cytomegalovirus exposure and HLA in healthy donors. Profiled with immunoSEQ multiplex PCR; TCRdb holds only in-frame clones, not every one. Here the sample spans roughly 200,000 clones, about 86% being singletons. Sequencing input: PBMCs. These receptor sequences come from a woman aged 18-29 years in good health and CMV-seropositive. The CDR3 runs from the conserved cysteine through the conserved F or W. Each record gives: D gene, J gene, V gene, CDR3 length, clone size, CDR3 protein, CDR3 DNA. A D gene is named only where the DNA matches it firmly. Size is omitted from some rows. Given values are once, few, many or a class for expanded clones.

TRBD1	TRBJ2-5	TRBV23-1	15	NA	CASSHPGTVQETQYF	TGCGCCAGCAGTCACCCCGGGACAGTGCAAGAGACCCAGTACTTC
NA	TRBJ1-1	TRBV11-3	14	NA	CASSLNGGNTEAFF	TGTGCCAGCAGCTTAAACGGAGGAAACACTGAAGCTTTCTTT
TRBD2	TRBJ2-5	TRBV7-3	14	NA	CASSFGAGEETQYF	TGTGCCAGCAGCTTCGGAGCGGGGGAGGAGACCCAGTACTTC
NA	TRBJ1-1	TRBV13	12	NA	CASSSTATEAFF	TGTGCCAGCAGCTCGACAGCGACTGAAGCTTTCTTT
TRBD2	TRBJ2-7	TRBV5-4	19	few	CASSSNSGATNSKSYEQYF	TGTGCCAGCAGCTCCAATAGCGGGGCAACTAACTCAAAATCCTACGAGCAGTACTTC
NA	TRBJ1-5	TRBV27	14	NA	CASRSTGGNQPQHF	TGTGCCAGCAGGTCGACAGGTGGCAATCAGCCCCAGCATTTT
NA	TRBJ1-2	TRBV7-8	15	NA	CASSLVEQGIGGYTF	TGTGCCAGCAGCTTAGTAGAGCAGGGGATAGGTGGCTACACCTTC
TRBD1	TRBJ2-3	TRBV6-5	14	NA	CASSEGAHTDTQYF	TGTGCCAGCAGTGAGGGGGCCCACACAGATACGCAGTATTTT
NA	TRBJ2-1	TRBV5-4	14	NA	CASSWAATRNEQFF	TGTGCCAGCAGCTGGGCCGCGACTAGGAATGAGCAGTTCTTC
TRBD1	TRBJ1-2	TRBV18	15	NA	CASSPRQGVIYGYTF	TGTGCCAGCTCACCCCGGCAGGGGGTGATCTATGGCTACACCTTC
NA	TRBJ2-2	TRBV11-1	12	NA	CASSFLTGELFF	TGTGCCAGCAGCTTTCTGACCGGGGAGCTGTTTTTT
TRBD1	TRBJ2-1	TRBV28	13	NA	CASIPRGGFEQFF	TGTGCCAGCATTCCGAGAGGGGGCTTTGAGCAGTTCTTC
NA	TRBJ2-3	TRBV11-2	15	NA	CASSFFNSPSDTQYF	TGTGCCAGCAGCTTTTTCAACAGCCCGTCAGATACGCAGTATTTT
TRBD1	TRBJ1-1	TRBV5-4	15	NA	CASSLDRGSYTEAFF	TGTGCCAGCAGCTTGGACAGGGGTTCCTACACTGAAGCTTTCTTT
TRBD2	TRBJ2-7	TRBV5-4	17	NA	CASSPGGIAGSSYEQYF	TGTGCCAGCAGCCCGGGGGGGATTGCGGGGAGCTCCTACGAGCAGTACTTC
TRBD1	TRBJ2-7	TRBV19	13	once	CASSTGTGGEQYF	TGTGCCAGTAGTACCGGGACAGGGGGCGAGCAGTACTTC
NA	TRBJ1-1	TRBV7-2	14	once	CASSFGGMNTEAFF	TGTGCCAGCAGCTTTGGGGGGATGAACACTGAAGCTTTCTTT
NA	TRBJ2-1	TRBV29-1	15	NA	CSVEGLGTNYNEQFF	TGCAGCGTTGAGGGGCTAGGGACAAATTACAATGAGCAGTTCTTC
NA	TRBJ1-6	TRBV6-4	15	NA	CASSLQGNLNSPLHF	TGTGCCAGCAGTCTACAGGGTAACCTTAATTCACCCCTCCACTTT
NA	TRBJ1-1	TRBV5-1	16	NA	CASSSLPSDTNTEAFF	TGCGCCAGCAGCTCCCTGCCATCGGACACGAACACTGAAGCTTTCTTT
NA	TRBJ2-2	TRBV11-2	16	NA	CASSLFVAGRTGELFF	TGTGCCAGCAGCTTGTTTGTGGCAGGGCGGACCGGGGAGCTGTTTTTT
NA	TRBJ2-3	TRBV27	16	NA	CASGILTSGYTDTQYF	TGTGCCAGCGGAATACTAACTTCAGGGTACACAGATACGCAGTATTTT
NA	TRBJ1-3	TRBV5-6	15	NA	CASSPGRTTGNTIYF	TGTGCCAGCAGCCCCGGAAGGACAACTGGAAACACCATATATTTT
NA	TRBJ1-1	TRBV5-5	14	NA	CASSLGGINTEAFF	TGTGCCAGCAGCTTGGGAGGCATAAACACTGAAGCTTTCTTT
NA	TRBJ2-5	TRBV7-8	15	NA	CASSPDYLGVEGQYF	TGTGCCAGCAGTCCCGACTACCTCGGGGTTGAGGGCCAGTACTTC
TRBD2	TRBJ2-1	TRBV5-6	15	NA	CASSPGLAALNEQFF	TGTGCCAGCAGCCCGGGACTAGCGGCCCTCAATGAGCAGTTCTTC
NA	TRBJ2-7	TRBV28	11	NA	CASSLRYEQYF	TGTGCCAGCAGTTTGCGATACGAGCAGTACTTC
NA	TRBJ2-5	TRBV19	14	NA	CASSLRDFQETQYF	TGTGCCAGTAGTCTCCGGGACTTCCAAGAGACCCAGTACTTC
NA	TRBJ1-2	TRBV6-6	12	NA	CASSTDNYGYTF	TGTGCCAGCAGTACAGATAACTATGGCTACACCTTC
TRBD1	TRBJ1-1	TRBV5-5	13	NA	CASSPDRVPEAFF	TGTGCCAGCAGCCCCGACAGGGTCCCTGAAGCTTTCTTT
NA	TRBJ2-2	TRBV10-3	15	NA	CAISESQGASGELFF	TGTGCCATCAGTGAGTCGCAAGGGGCGTCCGGGGAGCTGTTTTTT
NA	TRBJ2-1	TRBV5-4	15	NA	CASSRPGIGYNEQFF	TGTGCCAGCAGCCGCCCAGGGATCGGCTACAATGAGCAGTTCTTC
NA	TRBJ1-2	TRBV5-1	15	NA	CASSLSGAANYGYTF	TGCGCCAGCAGCCTTTCAGGGGCAGCTAACTATGGCTACACCTTC
NA	TRBJ1-1	TRBV5-1	17	NA	CASSLGGRATTNTEAFF	TGCGCCAGCAGCTTGGGTGGGAGGGCAACTACGAACACTGAAGCTTTCTTT
NA	TRBJ2-6	TRBV5-1	20	NA	CASSLRGRTTPLSGANVLTF	TGCGCCAGCAGCTTACGGGGAAGAACCACGCCACTCTCTGGGGCCAACGTCCTGACTTTC
TRBD1	TRBJ2-3	TRBV7-2	15	once	CASSLWQGVSDTQYF	TGTGCCAGCAGCTTATGGCAGGGGGTATCAGATACGCAGTATTTT
NA	TRBJ2-7	TRBV7-9	12	few	CASSQQPYEQYF	TGTGCCAGCAGCCAACAGCCCTACGAGCAGTACTTC
NA	TRBJ1-1	TRBV12-5	16	NA	CASGLKAGKWNTEAFF	TGTGCTAGTGGTTTAAAGGCAGGGAAATGGAACACTGAAGCTTTCTTT
TRBD2	TRBJ2-1	TRBV10-1	14	NA	CASSPSGGSSEQFF	TGCGCCAGCAGCCCAAGCGGGGGAAGCAGTGAGCAGTTCTTC
NA	TRBJ1-5	TRBV11-2	14	NA	CASSPTESNQPQHF	TGTGCCAGCAGTCCTACAGAATCCAATCAGCCCCAGCATTTT
NA	TRBJ1-2	TRBV4-3	14	NA	CASSQDRGLYGYTF	TGCGCCAGCAGCCAAGATCGGGGACTCTATGGCTACACCTTC
TRBD2	TRBJ2-3	TRBV10-3	14	NA	CATTSGGNTDTQYF	TGTGCCACAACTAGCGGGGGGAACACAGATACGCAGTATTTT
NA	TRBJ2-2	TRBV11-2	14	few	CASSSIRAVGELFF	TGTGCCAGCAGCTCGATCAGGGCGGTCGGGGAGCTGTTTTTT
NA	TRBJ2-5	TRBV5-1	15	NA	CASSLGTQRVETQYF	TGCGCCAGCAGCTTAGGGACTCAAAGAGTCGAGACCCAGTACTTC
TRBD2	TRBJ2-5	TRBV2	15	few	CASSVSGGAGETQYF	TGTGCCAGCAGTGTCAGCGGGGGGGCCGGGGAGACCCAGTACTTC
TRBD1	TRBJ1-2	TRBV28	15	NA	CASSLTGGPGHGYTF	TGTGCCAGCAGTTTGACAGGGGGGCCGGGTCATGGCTACACCTTC
NA	TRBJ1-5	TRBV14	12	NA	CASSLGVQPQHF	TGTGCCAGCAGCCTCGGGGTTCAGCCCCAGCATTTT
NA	TRBJ2-4	TRBV6-5	15	once	CASSYSSGTKNIQYF	TGTGCCAGCAGTTACTCATCGGGGACCAAAAACATTCAGTACTTC
TRBD1	TRBJ2-3	TRBV6-1	12	NA	CASTGGGDTQYF	TGTGCCTCCACAGGGGGCGGAGATACGCAGTATTTT
NA	TRBJ2-5	TRBV5-4	12	NA	CASSLELETQYF	TGTGCCAGCAGCTTGGAACTAGAGACCCAGTACTTC
NA	TRBJ2-3	TRBV27	16	once	CASSSRLAEGTDTQYF	TGTGCCAGCAGTTCTAGACTCGCTGAAGGCACAGATACGCAGTATTTT
NA	TRBJ1-4	TRBV12-5	18	once	CASGPRLGKGVKNEKLFF	TGTGCTAGTGGCCCCAGGTTGGGGAAAGGGGTGAAAAATGAAAAACTGTTTTTT
TRBD2	TRBJ2-1	TRBV9	15	once	CASSVASGGNNEQFF	TGTGCCAGCAGCGTAGCTAGCGGGGGCAACAATGAGCAGTTCTTC
TRBD2	TRBJ2-7	TRBV11-2	15	NA	CASSLTAGARYEQYF	TGTGCCAGCAGCTTAACAGCGGGGGCTCGCTACGAGCAGTACTTC
TRBD1	TRBJ1-2	TRBV5-6	15	NA	CASSSYLDRDYGYTF	TGTGCCAGCAGCTCCTACCTCGACAGGGATTATGGCTACACCTTC
NA	TRBJ1-6	TRBV5-6	12	few	CASRDTDSPLHF	TGTGCCAGCCGGGACACCGATTCACCCCTCCACTTT
TRBD1	TRBJ1-2	TRBV10-3	15	NA	CAISHTSDRGGGYTF	TGTGCCATCAGTCACACCTCCGACAGGGGGGGTGGCTACACCTTC